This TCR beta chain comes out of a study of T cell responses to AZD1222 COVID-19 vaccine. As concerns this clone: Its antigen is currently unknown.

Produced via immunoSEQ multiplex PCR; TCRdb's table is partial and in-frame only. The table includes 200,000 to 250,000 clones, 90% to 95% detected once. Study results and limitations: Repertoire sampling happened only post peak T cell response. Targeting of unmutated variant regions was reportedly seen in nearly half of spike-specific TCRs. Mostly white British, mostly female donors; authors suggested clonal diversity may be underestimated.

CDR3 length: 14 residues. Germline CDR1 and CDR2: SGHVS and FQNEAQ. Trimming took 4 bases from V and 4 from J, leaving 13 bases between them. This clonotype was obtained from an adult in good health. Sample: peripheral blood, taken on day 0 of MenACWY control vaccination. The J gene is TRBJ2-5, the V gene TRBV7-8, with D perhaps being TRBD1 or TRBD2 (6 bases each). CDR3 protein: CASSWGARPETQYF. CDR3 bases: TGTGCCAGCAGCTGGGGGGCCCGGCCAGAGACCCAGTACTTC.